This is a list of T cell receptor beta chains from one sample in a study of blood T cell repertoires in COVID-19. Produced via immunoSEQ multiplex PCR; TCRdb's table is partial and in-frame only. Here the sample spans around 130,000 clones, approximately 84% being singletons. The source material was peripheral blood. The source of these receptors is a man aged 70 or older with acute or convalescent COVID-19. Both conserved end residues are part of each CDR3. The D gene is left open where the match is weak. Size is omitted from some rows. Given values are once, few, many or a class for expanded clones.

J,V,D,length,size,DNA,CDR3
TRBJ2-7,TRBV28,NA,13,once,TGTGCCAGCAGTTCGGGACAATCCTACGAGCAGTACTTC,CASSSGQSYEQYF
TRBJ1-2,TRBV15,NA,15,NA,TGTGCCACCAGCAGAGATCCGGACTCCATCAATGGCTACACCTTC,CATSRDPDSINGYTF
TRBJ1-2,TRBV27,NA,13,NA,TGTGCCAGCAGCCGGGGGTATTCCTATGGCTACACCTTC,CASSRGYSYGYTF
TRBJ2-3,TRBV11-2,NA,13,NA,TGTGCCAGCAGCTTAGGACTAGATGATACGCAGTATTTT,CASSLGLDDTQYF
TRBJ1-1,TRBV5-4,NA,16,NA,TGTGCCAGCAGCGTTGGGGCCTCGGGGGGATACACTGAAGCTTTCTTT,CASSVGASGGYTEAFF
TRBJ2-7,TRBV7-9,TRBD2,12,NA,TGTGCCAGCAGCCGGGGGGGCTACGAGCAGTACTTC,CASSRGGYEQYF
TRBJ2-1,TRBV5-1,NA,16,few,TGCGCCAGCAGCCTCCCCGGGTTCAGCTCCTACAATGAGCAGTTCTTC,CASSLPGFSSYNEQFF
TRBJ1-1,TRBV11-3,NA,13,NA,TGTGCCAGCAGCTTAGGTATTAACACTGAAGCTTTCTTT,CASSLGINTEAFF
TRBJ2-3,TRBV30,NA,12,NA,TGTGCCTGGGCGGGGAGCACAGATACGCAGTATTTT,CAWAGSTDTQYF
TRBJ2-5,TRBV28,NA,13,NA,TGTGCCAGCAGCCCCACAGGACAAGAGACCCAGTACTTC,CASSPTGQETQYF
TRBJ2-3,TRBV2,TRBD2,16,NA,TGTGCCAGCAGTGTTCGAGCGGGGGGCCTCACAGATACGCAGTATTTT,CASSVRAGGLTDTQYF
TRBJ1-1,TRBV6-5,NA,14,NA,TGTGCCAGCAGACGGCAGGGGCAGAACACTGAAGCTTTCTTT,CASRRQGQNTEAFF
TRBJ1-6,TRBV11-2,NA,17,NA,TGTGCCAGCAGCTTAGCGCGTGGGGGGAGCCTTAATTCACCCCTCCACTTT,CASSLARGGSLNSPLHF
TRBJ1-6,TRBV2,NA,15,NA,TGTGCCAGCAGTGAACGGCGGGGAACGAATTCACCCCTCCACTTT,CASSERRGTNSPLHF
TRBJ2-1,TRBV29-1,NA,11,NA,NA,CSVAQGTGIFF
TRBJ2-6,TRBV7-6,NA,18,NA,TGTGCCAGCAGCCCGACACCGGGACTTCTCTCTGGGGCCAACGTCCTGACTTTC,CASSPTPGLLSGANVLTF
TRBJ1-6,TRBV27,TRBD1,14,few,TGTGCCAGCAGGAAGGGACAGCCAAATTCACCCCTCCACTTT,CASRKGQPNSPLHF
TRBJ2-6,TRBV2,NA,15,NA,TGTGCCAGCAGTGAATCGGGGTCTGGGGCCAACGTCCTGACTTTC,CASSESGSGANVLTF
TRBJ2-7,TRBV5-4,NA,15,NA,TGTGCCAGCAGCTTGGAAGTAGGGGCGTCCTACGAGCAGTACTTC,CASSLEVGASYEQYF
TRBJ2-5,TRBV2,NA,15,NA,TGTGCCAGCAGTGAAGGTTTCACAGGACAAGAGACCCAGTACTTC,CASSEGFTGQETQYF
TRBJ1-1,TRBV19,TRBD1,16,NA,TGTGCCAGTAGTAGCCGATACAGGGGACAGAACACTGAAGCTTTCTTT,CASSSRYRGQNTEAFF
TRBJ1-2,TRBV29-1,TRBD1,16,NA,TGCAGCGTTGAAGACCGGGGACAGGGTGGAACAGGGGGCTACACCTTC,CSVEDRGQGGTGGYTF
TRBJ1-1,TRBV5-8,TRBD1,17,NA,TGTGCCAGCAGCTCGGCCCTGCCGGGACAGAAGAACACTGAAGCTTTCTTT,CASSSALPGQKNTEAFF
TRBJ1-1,TRBV15,NA,14,NA,TGTGCCACCAGGAGAGGTGGGGGGTTCACTGAAGCTTTCTTT,CATRRGGGFTEAFF
TRBJ1-6,TRBV27,NA,12,NA,TGTGCCAGCAGTTTCGGGGGTTCACCCCTCCACTTT,CASSFGGSPLHF
TRBJ2-7,TRBV7-8,NA,14,few,TGTGCCAGCAGCTTAAGTCAGGGAGGCTACGAGCAGTACTTC,CASSLSQGGYEQYF
TRBJ2-3,TRBV4-1,TRBD2,20,NA,TGCGCCAGCAGCCAAGATCCCCCTTTTCTAGCGGGGGGGCGACAAGATACGCAGTATTTT,CASSQDPPFLAGGRQDTQYF
TRBJ2-2,TRBV9,TRBD1,17,NA,TGTGCCAGCAGCGTCCACCCAGGGACAGGGGCAGACGGGGAGCTGTTTTTT,CASSVHPGTGADGELFF
TRBJ2-7,TRBV25-1,TRBD1,16,once,TGTGCCAGCGAAAACCCAGAATGGACAGGGAACTACGAGCAGTACTTC,CASENPEWTGNYEQYF
TRBJ2-1,TRBV11-2,TRBD2,16,few,TGTGCCAGCAGCTTAACGAGCGGGGGCACAAACGGTGAGCAGTTCTTC,CASSLTSGGTNGEQFF
TRBJ1-1,TRBV6-5,NA,16,NA,TGTGCCAGCAGTTTCTATCGACAGGATTGGGGCACTGAAGCTTTCTTT,CASSFYRQDWGTEAFF
TRBJ2-3,TRBV7-9,NA,12,NA,TGTGCCAGCAGTCGTAGCACAGATACGCAGTATTTT,CASSRSTDTQYF